This T cell receptor beta chain stems from a study of beta chain features in type 1 diabetes. In the case of this clone: Its antigen is unidentified.

Sequenced material consisted of expressed TCRB transcripts (all of the isolated RNA was reverse transcribed). Regulatory, naive and central memory T cell samples averaged approximately 3.9 million reads. Clones were sequenced by immunoSEQ multiplex PCR, and TCRdb holds only the in-frame ones, with some missing. This repertoire shows about 650,000 clones, approximately 13% found once; its top ten account for roughly 0.11%. Sorting with CD45RO/CCR7/CD25/CD127/CD95/CD27 yielded naive, central memory, regulatory and stem-like memory CD4+ cells. The germline V gene has CDR1 SGDLS and CDR2 YYNGEE. The J segment lost 3 bases and the V segment lost 0 bases, leaving 3 bases of the junction unmatched. CDR3 length: 15 residues. Overall study results and limits: Shorter TCRB CDR3s, moderately but significantly so, were found in Type 1 diabetes patients in all four CD4+ subsets. Sampled from patients, naive, central memory and Treg TCRB repertoires appeared more similar than those sampled from healthy donors. The question of HLA type influencing TCRB rearrangement was one that remained unresolved here.

The sample was naive CD4+ T cells from blood. The chain carries TRBV9 and TRBJ2-7; 10 bases match TRBD1. This receptor was taken from a man aged 30 to 39 with type 1 diabetes. CDR3 sequence (DNA): TGTGCCAGCAGCGTAGGGGGGACAGGGGACTACGAGCAGTACTTC. This gives the protein CASSVGGTGDYEQYF.